The sequence of this T cell receptor (beta chain) was determined in a study of T-cell reconstitution after alpha-beta-depleted transplantation in children. Construction of the TCRbeta library involved unique molecular identifiers. TCRdb redid the calling of the PCR reads with MiXCR, one entry per CDR3 protein. The table lists a few hundred thousand distinct CDR3 sequences, roughly a tenth of them singletons. CDR3 length equals 15 residues. Per germline, CDR1 SEHNR and CDR2 FQNEAQ (reference sequence). V gave up 7 bases and J gave up 0 bases, with 13 bases separating them. This sequence originates from a human donor who donated a stem cell graft to a child with acute myeloid leukemia. The V call is TRBV7-9, the J call TRBJ1-5; no clear D. Sequencing was performed on PBMCs from the stem cell graft donor, taken from the stem cell graft. The CDR3 bases are TGTGCCAGCATGGAGGGATCGAGTAGCAATCAGCCCCAGCATTTT. Amino acids: CASMEGSSSNQPQHF.